This T cell receptor beta chain originates from a study of T-cell memory formation after mild COVID-19. Findings of the study overall: Those CD4+ clones that contracted were mainly in CM and EM (CD8+ ones in EMRA). There were some responding clones in pre-infection memory, which suggested that cross-reactive memory had joined. Second-wave clones with a day 37 peak had unconfirmed SARS-CoV-2 specificity.

Each CDR3 protein gets one entry after TCRdb re-called the 5' RACE reads with MiXCR. This sample has over 350,000 distinct CDR3 sequences, with about 16% found just once. Between the trimmed V and J ends, which lost 5 bases and 0 bases, there was a span of 21 bases. CDR3 size: 18 residues. CDR1 and CDR2 (germline): MGHRA, YSYEKL. Notes on this clonotype: The target antigen is unknown.

The V gene is TRBV4-1, the J gene TRBJ2-3, with D possibly called TRBD1 or TRBD2 (10 bases each). Sequencing was carried out using PBMCs or a T cell subset sorted from them (not recorded which). The receptor's source is a man younger than 35 who had mild COVID-19 (a few samples of this study predate the infection). Cell type and time point are not known. CDR3 sequence (DNA): TGCGCCAGCAGCGGGCTAGCGGGGGACAGGGGTAGCACAGATACGCAGTATTTT. Its protein product is CASSGLAGDRGSTDTQYF.